This T cell receptor beta chain emerged from a study of blood T cell repertoires in COVID-19. In the authors' workflow: From reference gene primer amplification, estimates of nucleated cell counts were derived. This table comes from immunoSEQ multiplex PCR, and its TCRdb copy is limited to in-frame clones, with some not included. From that table come the V and J calls and clone size; the DNA was used to work out D and trimming. Of hundreds of thousands of clones detected, more than 80% appear once; the ten largest clones hold roughly 1.4%. The germline CDR1 and CDR2 sequences are SGHNT and YYREEE (reference sequence). The CDR3 consists of 13 residues. The trim removed 5 bases at V and 3 bases at J, leaving 1 base unmatched.

Sequencing used peripheral blood. The rearrangement joins TRBV5-4 to TRBJ1-5, with 8 bases identical to TRBD1. This clonotype originated in a woman aged 25 to 39 with active or convalescent COVID-19. The DNA of the CDR3 is TGTGCCAGCAGTCAGGGGGCCAATCAGCCCCAGCATTTT. It encodes CASSQGANQPQHF.